Detailed here is one T cell receptor beta chain. Germline V lookup: CDR1 SGDLS, CDR2 YYNGEE. J gave up 10 bases and V 0 bases, and 9 bases lay outside the gene matches. The CDR3 extends over 15 amino acids. This sample is part of a study of blood T cell repertoires in COVID-19. Participant age was about 18 to 100 years, and participants resided in around 24 US areas. In the source study's methods: Estimated nucleated cell counts came from reference gene primer amplification. Here immunoSEQ multiplex PCR was the method, and the copy in TCRdb shows in-frame clones only, minus some. That table supplies the V and J calls and clone size; D and trimming were determined from the DNA. This sample has approximately 390,000 clones; 85% to 90% occur once, and the top ten carry approximately 9.3%.

Sequenced: PBMCs or T cells enriched from blood (not recorded which). This chain connects TRBV9 to TRBJ2-1; 8 bases are a match to TRBD2. The receptor was isolated from a woman in her forties or fifties who had recovered from COVID-19. CDR3 DNA sequence: TGTGCCAGCAGCGTAGGAGCGGGGGACTCATGGGAGCAGTTCTTC. The encoded protein is CASSVGAGDSWEQFF.